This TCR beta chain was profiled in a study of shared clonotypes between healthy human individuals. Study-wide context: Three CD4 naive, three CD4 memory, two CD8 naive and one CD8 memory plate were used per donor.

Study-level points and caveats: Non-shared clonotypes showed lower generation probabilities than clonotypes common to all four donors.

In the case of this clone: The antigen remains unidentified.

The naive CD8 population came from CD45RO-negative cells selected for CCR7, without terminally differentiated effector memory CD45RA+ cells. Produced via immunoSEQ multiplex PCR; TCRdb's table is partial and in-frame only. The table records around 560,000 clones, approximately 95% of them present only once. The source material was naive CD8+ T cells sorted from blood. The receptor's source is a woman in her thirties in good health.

CDR3 loop: CSAGNRDRIRNGYTF. DNA of the CDR3: TGCAGCGCTGGAAACCGGGACAGGATAAGGAATGGCTACACCTTC. The rearrangement joins TRBV29-1 to TRBJ1-2; 8 positions agree with TRBD1. The CDR3 totals 15 residues. Trimming took 7 bases from V and 6 from J; bases not matched to a gene: 16. Germline V lookup: CDR1 SQVTM, CDR2 ANQGSEA.